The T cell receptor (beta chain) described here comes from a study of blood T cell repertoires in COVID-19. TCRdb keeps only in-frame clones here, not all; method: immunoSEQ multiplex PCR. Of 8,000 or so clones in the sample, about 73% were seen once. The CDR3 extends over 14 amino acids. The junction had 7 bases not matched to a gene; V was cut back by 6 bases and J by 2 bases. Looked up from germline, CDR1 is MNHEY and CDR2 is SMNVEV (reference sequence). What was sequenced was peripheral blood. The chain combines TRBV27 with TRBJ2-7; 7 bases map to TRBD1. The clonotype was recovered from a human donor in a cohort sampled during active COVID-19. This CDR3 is CASSSGTEPYEQYF. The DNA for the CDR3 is TGTGCCAGCAGCTCCGGGACAGAACCCTACGAGCAGTACTTC.